This T cell receptor beta chain emerged from a study of OX40 agonist ivuxolimab in advanced cancers. Findings of the study overall: Several nonresponders also turned out to have low normalized T-cell clonal expansion.

The CDR3 is made up of 14 amino acids. V was pared by 5 bases and J by 5 bases, with 6 bases of the junction left unmatched. CDR1 and CDR2 (germline): LNHDA, SQIVND (reference sequence). Libraries were prepared by immunoSEQ multiplex PCR; TCRdb keeps only in-frame clonotypes and omits some of them. In the table there are fewer than 100,000 clones, around four fifths of which are singletons. This clone was counted ten times or more. Antigen: not known. J is TRBJ1-1 and V is TRBV19; 9 bases line up with TRBD1. The source is an adult with an advanced solid tumor such as melanoma, head and neck, liver or kidney cancer. The sample here was CD4+ or CD8+ T cells sorted from blood, taken in a trial of the OX40 agonist ivuxolimab. The CDR3 protein is CASSPGQGWTEAFF. The CDR3 bases are TGTGCCAGTAGTCCGGGACAGGGATGGACTGAAGCTTTCTTT.